These 14 T cell receptor beta chains were all obtained from the same sample, sequenced in a study of blood T cell repertoires in COVID-19. Here immunoSEQ multiplex PCR was the method, and the copy in TCRdb shows in-frame clones only, minus some. The sample records about 110,000 clones, around 85% being singletons. Sequenced input: peripheral blood. The receptors were gathered from an older woman with COVID-19, enrolled during active disease.

The J gene is TRBJ1-2, the V gene TRBV4-1, with TRBD1 as a possible D gene (5 bases). The CDR3 covers 13 residues. V was cut by 0 bases and J by 3 bases, with 5 bases left in between. The germline V gene encodes CDR1 MGHRA and CDR2 YSYEKL. The CDR3 loop reads CASSQEGDYGYTF. The CDR3 DNA reads as TGCGCCAGCAGCCAAGAAGGGGACTATGGCTACACCTTC.

The chain recombines TRBV28 with TRBJ2-3; 9 bases are shared with TRBD2. The CDR3 is made up of 20 amino acids. Trimming at V came to 1 base and at J to 1 base, leaving 15 bases not matched to a gene. Per the germline V gene, CDR1 is MDHEN and CDR2 is SYDVKM. The CDR3 DNA is TGTGCCAGCAGTTTATTCCTCCCCGGCGAGGAGCGGGGGGGCACAGATACGCAGTATTTT. Its translation is CASSLFLPGEERGGTDTQYF. The full variable domain, with the rest looked up from reference TRBV28 and TRBJ2-3, is DVKVTQSSRYLVKRTGEKVFLECVQDMDHENMFWYRQDPGLGLRLIYFSYDVKMKEKGDIPEGYSVSREKKERFSLILESASTNQTSMYLCASSLFLPGEERGGTDTQYFGPGTRLTVL.

This sequence joins TRBV29-1 and TRBJ2-7; TRBD1 agrees at 7 bases. The V gene's germline CDR1 is SQVTM and CDR2 ANQGSEA. The trim removed 6 bases at V and 0 bases at J, leaving 8 bases unmatched. The CDR3 covers 14 residues. The CDR3 sequence is CSVEKTGNSYEQYF. DNA for the CDR3: TGCAGCGTGGAAAAGACAGGGAACTCCTACGAGCAGTACTTC.

V and J are TRBV6-4 and TRBJ2-1; D possibly corresponds to TRBD2 (5 bases). V was pared by 4 bases and J by 1 base, with 14 bases between. Germline CDR1 and CDR2: MRHNA and SNTAGT. The CDR3 loop spans 16 amino acids. The CDR3 region has the DNA TGTGCCAGCAGTGTCCGGGGTACGGAATCCTACAATGAGCAGTTCTTC. Protein product: CASSVRGTESYNEQFF.

The chain recombines TRBV19 with TRBJ2-1; 12 bases match TRBD2. The length of the CDR3 is 17 residues. With V trimmed by 3 bases and J by 9 bases, 12 bases remained unmatched. Germline V gives CDR1 LNHDA, CDR2 SQIVND (reference sequence). The CDR3 region is CASSIPALAGGVGEQFF. The CDR3 coding sequence is TGTGCCAGTAGTATTCCGGCTCTAGCGGGGGGGGTAGGTGAGCAGTTCTTC.

The chain is built from TRBV30 and TRBJ1-3; no firm D call. Germline V CDR1 and CDR2: GTSNPN, SVGIG (reference sequence). This CDR3 is built from 12 residues. Trimming cost V 2 bases and J 1 base, with 3 bases left between them. This CDR3 is CAWSPSGNTIYF. The CDR3 nucleotides read TGTGCCTGGAGTCCATCTGGAAACACCATATATTTT. The variable domain in full, with the rest retrieved from reference TRBV30 and TRBJ1-3, is SQTIHQWPATLVQPVGSPLSLECTVEGTSNPNLYWYRQAAGRGLQLLFYSVGIGQISSEVPQNLSASRPQDRQFILSSKKLLLSDSGFYLCAWSPSGNTIYFGEGSWLTVV.

This clone has just one count. V and J are TRBV24-1 and TRBJ2-7, with D perhaps TRBD2 (6 bases). This CDR3 spans 12 amino acids. Germline V gene sequence: CDR1 KGHDR, CDR2 SFDVKD. V lost 9 bases and J 10 bases, leaving 18 bases between the germline ends. Written as DNA, the CDR3 is TGTGCCACCTCCGGACTAACTCCACCCCAGTACTTC. Its translation: CATSGLTPPQYF.

The sample holds many counts of this clone. The chain links TRBV6-5 to TRBJ2-7; D is perhaps TRBD2 (6 bases). Trimming left V 5 bases short and J 1 base short, with 9 bases between. Looked up from germline, CDR1 is MNHEY and CDR2 is SVGAGI. The CDR3 is 13 amino acids. The CDR3 is CASSPAGSYEQYF. As DNA, the CDR3 is TGTGCCAGCAGTCCCGCGGGGTCCTACGAGCAGTACTTC.

Only one count was recorded for this clone. The rearrangement uses TRBV5-4 and TRBJ2-4, with D perhaps TRBD1 (5 bases). The germline gives CDR1 SGHNT, CDR2 YYREEE (reference sequence). The CDR3 extends over 13 amino acids. V dropped 4 bases and J dropped 5 bases, with 10 bases sitting between them. DNA of the CDR3: TGTGCCAGCAGCGTGGACACACAAAACATTCAGTACTTC. It yields the protein CASSVDTQNIQYF. Full variable domain (remainder filled in from reference TRBV5-4 and TRBJ2-4): ETGVTQSPTHLIKTRGQQVTLRCSSQSGHNTVSWYQQALGQGPQFIFQYYREEENGRGNFPPRFSGLQFPNYSSELNVNALELDDSALYLCASSVDTQNIQYFGAGTRLSVL.

J is TRBJ1-2 and V is TRBV7-9; D call uncertain. The germline gives CDR1 SEHNR, CDR2 FQNEAQ (reference sequence). Trimming cost V 4 bases and J 8 bases, with 26 bases left between them. The CDR3 is made up of 17 amino acids. The CDR3 here is CASSSSRTEGPFGGYTF. The DNA of the CDR3 is TGTGCCAGCAGCTCTAGCAGAACAGAAGGGCCGTTCGGGGGCTACACCTTC.

The J gene is TRBJ1-2, the V gene TRBV12-3 or TRBV12-4; tentative D call: TRBD1 (6 bases). There are 13 residues in the CDR3. Trimming stripped 5 bases from V and 9 bases from J, with 16 bases between. The CDR3 DNA is TGTGCCAGCAGTGTACAGGGCCTGGGGAGCTACACCTTC. Translation gives CASSVQGLGSYTF.

The gene calls are TRBV5-1 and TRBJ2-3; TRBD2 aligns across 9 bases. Germline V CDR1 and CDR2: SGHRS, YFSETQ. The CDR3 is made up of 18 amino acids. J lost 4 bases, V lost 0 bases, and 12 bases had no gene match. As DNA, the CDR3 is TGCGCCAGCAGCTTGGTCTCCCTGACTAGCGGTTCCGCAGATACGCAGTATTTT. This translates into CASSLVSLTSGSADTQYF.

This chain links TRBV10-3 with TRBJ2-1, with 10 bases aligning to TRBD1. This CDR3 is built from 14 residues. The germline V gene encodes CDR1 ENHRY and CDR2 SYGVKD. The V gene end was trimmed by 5 bases and the J gene end by 3 bases; junction bases not matched to a gene: 1. CDR3 sequence (DNA): TGTGCCATCAGTTGGGACAGGGGCTACAATGAGCAGTTCTTC. Translated, it gives CAISWDRGYNEQFF.

CDR3: CASSYSTGLAKNIQYF. The DNA for the CDR3 is TGTGCCAGCAGTTACTCGACAGGGTTAGCCAAAAACATTCAGTACTTC. J is TRBJ2-4 and V is TRBV6-5, with 7 positions matching TRBD1. CDR1 and CDR2 from the germline V gene are MNHEY and SVGAGI. There are 16 residues in the CDR3. V shed 0 bases, J shed 0 bases, and the junction held 2 bases outside the gene matches.